The 17 T cell receptor beta chains listed next were all sequenced from one sample in a study of early T cells in non-severe SARS-CoV-2 infection. MiXCR, run by TCRdb on the 5' RACE reads, gives a single entry per CDR3 protein. Of about 99,000 distinct CDR3 sequences in the sample, 16% were seen once. The material sequenced was whole blood. These receptors all stem from an adult who was a healthcare worker with PCR-confirmed SARS-CoV-2 infection or an uninfected control (not recorded which).

This clonotype was counted ten times or more. CDR3 protein: CSALGHNNEQFF. The CDR3 DNA follows: TGCAGTGCCCTTGGACACAACAATGAGCAGTTCTTC. V and J are TRBV20-1 and TRBJ2-1; a possible D gene is TRBD1 (5 bases). V was trimmed by 6 bases and J by 5 bases, leaving 11 bases between them. CDR3 length: 12 amino acids. Germline values: CDR1 DFQATT, CDR2 SNEGSKA (reference sequence).

Details on this clonotype: A junction end diverges from the germline sequence, so it may reflect a read error. The chain couples TRBV5-4 to TRBJ2-3; unclear D gene. From germline, CDR1 is SGHNT and CDR2 YYREEE (reference sequence). This CDR3 has 13 amino acids. The CDR3 protein is CASKKTGTDTQYF. CDR3 nucleotides: TGTGCGAGCAAGAAAACAGGCACAGATACGCAGTATTTT.

The table lists this clonotype with a few counts. The chain carries TRBV14 and TRBJ1-1, with 8 bases fitting TRBD1. V gave up 3 bases and J gave up 1 base; unmatched junction bases: 4. The germline CDR1 and CDR2 sequences are SGHDN and FVKESK. CDR3 length equals 15 residues. The DNA for the CDR3 is TGTGCCAGCAGCCAGCGGACAGGGTGGAACACTGAAGCTTTCTTT. Amino acid sequence: CASSQRTGWNTEAFF. Supplemented by reference TRBV14 and TRBJ1-1, the full variable domain reads EAGVTQFPSHSVIEKGQTVTLRCDPISGHDNLYWYRRVMGKEIKFLLHFVKESKQDESGMPNNRFLAERTGGTYSTLKVQPAELEDSGVYFCASSQRTGWNTEAFFGQGTRLTVV.

J is TRBJ2-3 and V is TRBV5-5; D unclear. The CDR3 has 13 residues. Trimming took off 0 bases at V and 3 bases at J, with 5 bases between the two ends. CDR1 is SGHKS, CDR2 YYEKEE, per germline (reference sequence). The CDR3 loop reads CASSLEVTDTQYF. The CDR3 nucleotides read TGTGCCAGCAGCTTGGAGGTTACAGATACGCAGTATTTT.

The chain combines TRBV29-1 with TRBJ2-1, with 9 bases matching TRBD1. Germline values: CDR1 SQVTM, CDR2 ANQGSEA. The CDR3 is 13 residues long. J was trimmed by 0 bases and V by 8 bases; bases with no gene match: 2. CDR3 nucleotides: TGCAGCACGGACAGGGGCTCCTACAATGAGCAGTTCTTC. Its protein is CSTDRGSYNEQFF.

This clonotype came up a few times. The genes are TRBV6-2 or TRBV6-3 and TRBJ1-5; possible D gene TRBD1, 6 bases. There are 15 residues in the CDR3. CDR1 and CDR2 (germline): MNHEY, SVGEGT. V was clipped by 2 bases and J by 0 bases, with 8 bases between them. The CDR3 sequence is CASSYGDTSNQPQHF. In nucleotides, the CDR3 is TGTGCCAGCAGTTACGGGGACACTAGCAATCAGCCCCAGCATTTT.

The chain is built from TRBV5-5 and TRBJ1-1; D is unclear. Germline V gene sequence: CDR1 SGHKS, CDR2 YYEKEE (reference sequence). The CDR3 sequence is 13 residues long. V was shortened by 5 bases and J by 0 bases, with 8 bases between the two germline ends. Here the CDR3 DNA reads TGTGCCAGCAGGGTTACAGTGAACACTGAAGCTTTCTTT. Amino acids: CASRVTVNTEAFF. The variable domain in full, completed from reference TRBV5-5 and TRBJ1-1, reads DAGVTQSPTHLIKTRGQQVTLRCSPISGHKSVSWYQQVLGQGPQFIFQYYEKEERGRGNFPDRFSARQFPNYSSELNVNALLLGDSALYLCASRVTVNTEAFFGQGTRLTVV.

The chain uses TRBV5-1 and TRBJ2-2, with D possibly TRBD1 on 7 matching bases. Looked up from germline, CDR1 is SGHRS and CDR2 is YFSETQ. This CDR3 has 15 amino acids. V was pared by 4 bases and J by 7 bases, with 17 bases between. This CDR3 is CASSRGTVTDGELFF. CDR3 DNA: TGCGCCAGCAGCCGGGGGACAGTTACCGACGGGGAGCTGTTTTTT.

The chain is built from TRBV20-1 and TRBJ2-5, with 12 bases aligning to TRBD2. This CDR3 region has 13 residues. The germline V gene has CDR1 DFQATT and CDR2 SNEGSKA (reference sequence). With 6 bases clipped from V and 5 bases from J, the junction kept 4 bases outside the gene matches. The CDR3 bases are TGCAGTGCCCCTAGCGGGGGGGTGGAGACCCAGTACTTC. Translation gives CSAPSGGVETQYF.

This clonotype turned up a few times. V is TRBV5-4 and J is TRBJ2-3; a weak D match, TRBD2 (6 bases). This CDR3 has 15 amino acids. V dropped 0 bases and J dropped 1 base, with 9 bases sitting between them. Germline CDR1 is SGHNT and CDR2 is YYREEE (reference sequence). The CDR3 region is CASSLVWGGTDTQYF. The CDR3 bases are TGTGCCAGCAGCTTGGTTTGGGGGGGCACAGATACGCAGTATTTT. The whole variable domain, remainder taken from reference TRBV5-4 and TRBJ2-3, is ETGVTQSPTHLIKTRGQQVTLRCSSQSGHNTVSWYQQALGQGPQFIFQYYREEENGRGNFPPRFSGLQFPNYSSELNVNALELDDSALYLCASSLVWGGTDTQYFGPGTRLTVL.

This clonotype showed up just a few times. This chain connects TRBV6-5 to TRBJ1-1; no definite D call. Germline V gene lookup returns CDR1 MNHEY and CDR2 SVGAGI. Trimming stripped 2 bases from V and 12 bases from J, with 13 bases between. The CDR3 totals 12 residues. The CDR3 nucleotides are TGTGCCAGCAGTTACAACGGACTGATAACTTTCTTT. Encoded protein: CASSYNGLITFF.

This clonotype was found many times. The chain uses TRBV24-1 and TRBJ1-5; 7 nucleotides agree with TRBD1. The CDR3 loop spans 18 amino acids. V trimming: 5 bases; J trimming: 1 base; junction bases outside the gene matches: 13. Germline CDR1 and CDR2: KGHDR and SFDVKD. The DNA for the CDR3 is TGTGCCACCAGTGCCGGCGCGTCCAGGGGGGGAAGCAATCAGCCCCAGCATTTT. It translates to CATSAGASRGGSNQPQHF.

This chain links TRBV5-1 with TRBJ1-5, with D perhaps matching TRBD1 (5 bases). CDR1 and CDR2 from the germline V gene are SGHRS and YFSETQ. The CDR3 has 13 residues. The V end lost 4 bases, the J end lost 4 bases, and 9 bases lay between the germline ends. The CDR3 nucleotides read TGCGCCAGCAGCAGATCAGGGAATCAGCCCCAGCATTTT. Encoded protein: CASSRSGNQPQHF.

The chain links TRBV6-4 to TRBJ2-3; 8 positions match TRBD2. This CDR3 has 14 amino acids. Losses at the gene ends were 2 bases for V and 3 bases for J; bases not matched to a gene: 1. Germline assignment: CDR1 MRHNA and CDR2 SNTAGT. The CDR3, as DNA: TGTGCCAGCAGTGACACGGGGGGGACAGATACGCAGTATTTT. This encodes CASSDTGGTDTQYF.

This clonotype was found a few times. The chain uses TRBV28 and TRBJ2-3; TRBD2 might be the D (6 bases). V gave up 4 bases and J gave up 4 bases, with 15 bases separating them. CDR1 and CDR2 from the germline V gene are MDHEN and SYDVKM. CDR3 length: 15 residues. CDR3 sequence: CASSSTSFAADTQYF. The CDR3 nucleotides read TGTGCCAGCAGTTCGACTAGTTTCGCGGCAGATACGCAGTATTTT.

This clonotype has a handful of counts. The rearrangement uses TRBV11-2 and TRBJ2-6, with TRBD2 matching 10 bases. The V and J ends lost 0 bases and 2 bases, in that order; junction bases with no gene match: 7. The CDR3 runs 19 residues. CDR1 is SGHAT, CDR2 FQNNGV, per germline. The CDR3 spells CASSLDVAGGLAGANVLTF. In nucleotides, the CDR3 is TGTGCCAGCAGCTTAGACGTAGCGGGGGGCCTGGCTGGGGCCAACGTCCTGACTTTC.

The rearrangement links TRBV27 to TRBJ2-1, with TRBD2 matching over 11 bases. Trimming cost V 4 bases and J 9 bases; bases outside gene matches: 11. Per germline, CDR1 MNHEY and CDR2 SMNVEV (reference sequence). This CDR3 spans 16 amino acids. The CDR3 loop is CASSSPTSGTTFEQFF. Written as DNA, the CDR3 is TGTGCCAGCAGTTCCCCGACTAGCGGGACTACATTTGAGCAGTTCTTC.